Listed below are T cell receptor beta chains from one sample, sequenced in a study of blood T cell repertoires in COVID-19. The method was immunoSEQ multiplex PCR; TCRdb's version includes in-frame clones alone and lacks a portion of them. The sample has 95,000 to 150,000 clones; over 75% are singletons. The sample taken for sequencing was peripheral blood. The origin of the receptors is an elderly man with acute or convalescent COVID-19. The CDR3 runs from the conserved cysteine through the conserved F or W. The D gene is left open where the match is weak. The size of a clone is reported for some rows only, either as once, few or many, or as a class for expanded clones.

CDR3: CASSSTLREGDRVDQYF; DNA: TGTGCCAGCAGTTCCACCCTTAGGGAGGGGGACCGTGTGGACCAGTACTTC; V: TRBV28; J: TRBJ2-5; length: 17; size: -; D: -
CDR3: CASSLGKAGGEKLFF; DNA: TGTGCCAGCAGCTTAGGGAAGGCAGGGGGTGAAAAACTGTTTTTT; V: TRBV7-2; J: TRBJ1-4; length: 15; size: -; D: TRBD1
CDR3: CASSDPGRGAFF; DNA: TGTGCCAGCAGTGACCCCGGAAGGGGGGCTTTCTTT; V: TRBV25-1; J: TRBJ1-1; length: 12; size: -; D: -
CDR3: CAISDPTGRETQYF; DNA: TGTGCCATCAGTGACCCCACCGGGAGGGAGACCCAGTACTTC; V: TRBV10-3; J: TRBJ2-5; length: 14; size: once; D: TRBD2
CDR3: CASSEALLAGGTDTQYF; DNA: TGTGCCAGCAGTGAAGCCTTACTAGCGGGGGGCACAGATACGCAGTATTTT; V: TRBV6-1; J: TRBJ2-3; length: 17; size: -; D: TRBD2
CDR3: CASSLRGQGNTGELFF; DNA: TGTGCCAGCAGCTTGAGAGGACAGGGAAACACCGGGGAGCTGTTTTTT; V: TRBV7-9; J: TRBJ2-2; length: 16; size: -; D: TRBD1
CDR3: CASERNTQYF; DNA: TGTGCCAGCGAGCGGAATACGCAGTATTTT; V: TRBV2; J: TRBJ2-3; length: 10; size: -; D: -
CDR3: CASSLKDTSTDTQYF; DNA: TGTGCTAGCAGCTTAAAAGATACAAGCACAGATACGCAGTATTTT; V: TRBV11-2; J: TRBJ2-3; length: 15; size: -; D: -
CDR3: CASSVSGGARETQYF; DNA: TGTGCCAGTAGTGTCTCGGGGGGGGCTAGAGAGACCCAGTACTTC; V: TRBV19; J: TRBJ2-5; length: 15; size: -; D: TRBD2
CDR3: CASSPSDRAYGYTF; DNA: TGTGCCAGCTCACCGAGCGACAGGGCCTATGGCTACACCTTC; V: TRBV18; J: TRBJ1-2; length: 14; size: -; D: TRBD1
CDR3: CATSRDRIYGRGTDTIYF; DNA: TGTGCCACCAGCAGAGATCGAATCTATGGCAGGGGCACGGACACCATATATTTT; V: TRBV15; J: TRBJ1-3; length: 18; size: -; D: -
CDR3: CASSLDRDRGYNEQFF; DNA: TGTGCCAGCAGCTTAGATCGGGACAGGGGGTACAATGAGCAGTTCTTC; V: TRBV7-7; J: TRBJ2-1; length: 16; size: -; D: TRBD1
CDR3: CASSEGTGAEKLFF; DNA: TGTGCCAGCAGTGAAGGGACAGGGGCTGAAAAACTGTTTTTT; V: TRBV6-1; J: TRBJ1-4; length: 14; size: -; D: TRBD1
CDR3: CASSETGTRDGYTF; DNA: TGTGCCAGCAGTGAGACCGGGACACGGGATGGCTACACCTTC; V: TRBV2; J: TRBJ1-2; length: 14; size: -; D: -
CDR3: CASNSGGSYGYTF; DNA: TGTGCCAGTAATTCGGGAGGATCCTATGGCTACACCTTC; V: TRBV19; J: TRBJ1-2; length: 13; size: -; D: -
CDR3: CASSPEGQGLSPLHF; DNA: TGTGCCAGCAGCCCAGAGGGGCAGGGGTTATCACCCCTCCACTTT; V: TRBV7-2; J: TRBJ1-6; length: 15; size: -; D: -
CDR3: CASSPQTGGETQYF; DNA: TGTGCCAGCTCACCACAAACAGGGGGGGAGACCCAGTACTTC; V: TRBV18; J: TRBJ2-5; length: 14; size: -; D: TRBD1
CDR3: CASGFRTQRGRNEQFF; DNA: TGTGCTAGTGGTTTCCGGACACAAAGGGGTCGCAATGAGCAGTTCTTC; V: TRBV12-5; J: TRBJ2-1; length: 16; size: -; D: -
CDR3: CATPGSTGGPDEQYF; DNA: TGTGCCACCCCTGGGTCTACGGGAGGGCCGGATGAGCAGTACTTC; V: TRBV2; J: TRBJ2-7; length: 15; size: -; D: TRBD2
CDR3: CASSRQTQNTEAFF; DNA: TGTGCCAGCAGCCGACAGACACAGAACACTGAAGCTTTCTTT; V: TRBV3-1/TRBV3-2; J: TRBJ1-1; length: 14; size: -; D: -
CDR3: CASSLAYTGPSYEQYF; DNA: TGTGCCAGCAGCTTAGCCTACACAGGGCCCTCCTACGAGCAGTACTTC; V: TRBV7-9; J: TRBJ2-7; length: 16; size: -; D: -
CDR3: CASSSPTSGYTDTQYF; DNA: TGTGCCAGCAGTTCACCGACTAGCGGTTACACAGATACGCAGTATTTT; V: TRBV27; J: TRBJ2-3; length: 16; size: -; D: TRBD2
CDR3: CASSRIDRVYGYTF; DNA: TGCGCCAGCAGTAGAATCGACAGGGTTTATGGCTACACCTTC; V: TRBV10-2; J: TRBJ1-2; length: 14; size: once; D: TRBD1
CDR3: CASSLGQDQETQYF; DNA: TGTGCCAGCAGCTTAGGACAGGACCAAGAGACCCAGTACTTC; V: TRBV7-9; J: TRBJ2-5; length: 14; size: -; D: -
CDR3: CASRRTSGGYNEQFF; DNA: TGTGCCAGCAGACGGACTAGCGGGGGCTACAATGAGCAGTTCTTC; V: TRBV3-1/TRBV3-2; J: TRBJ2-1; length: 15; size: -; D: TRBD2
CDR3: CASSEAPTVNTEAFF; DNA: TGTGCCAGCAGTGAAGCCCCGACTGTGAACACTGAAGCTTTCTTT; V: TRBV6-1; J: TRBJ1-1; length: 15; size: -; D: -